These 5 T cell receptor beta chains originate from one sample sequenced in a study of blood T cell repertoires in COVID-19. The data were produced by immunoSEQ multiplex PCR, yet TCRdb's version contains in-frame clones alone and is incomplete. The sample yields 85,000 to 110,000 clones, more than 75% seen once. What was sequenced was peripheral blood. Receptors originate from a human donor in a cohort sampled during active COVID-19.

The V call is TRBV6-5, the J call TRBJ1-1, with 11 positions matching TRBD1. The CDR3 is made up of 15 amino acids. V was pared by 0 bases and J by 4 bases, with 1 base of the junction left unmatched. Germline CDR1 and CDR2: MNHEY and SVGAGI. The CDR3 region has the DNA TGTGCCAGCAGTTACTCTGGGACAGGGGGCACTGAAGCTTTCTTT. Encoded protein: CASSYSGTGGTEAFF.

The CDR3 sequence: CASSRTVSTGELFF. Written as DNA, the CDR3 is TGTGCCAGCAGTCGGACAGTTTCCACCGGGGAGCTGTTTTTT. V and J are TRBV6-5 and TRBJ2-2; tentative D call: TRBD1 (6 bases). The germline V and J ends were trimmed by 5 bases and 4 bases, with 11 bases remaining between them. Per the germline V gene, CDR1 is MNHEY and CDR2 is SVGAGI. The CDR3 length is 14 residues.

This rearrangement joins TRBV19 to TRBJ2-5, with a weak D call TRBD1 (6 bases). The CDR3 extends over 16 amino acids. The germline gives CDR1 LNHDA, CDR2 SQIVND (reference sequence). Deletions cut 0 bases from V and 8 bases from J, with 19 bases between. In DNA form, the CDR3 reads TGTGCCAGTAGTATAGAAGCTACAGGGAAGGCGGTAACCCAGTACTTC. The encoded protein is CASSIEATGKAVTQYF.

Many counts were recorded for this clone. Other DNA sequences of this sample code for an identical CDR3. The chain has TRBV4-1 and TRBJ2-7; 9 bases match TRBD1. The V and J ends lost 4 bases and 2 bases, in that order; junction bases with no gene match: 3. The CDR3 consists of 14 residues. Per germline, CDR1 MGHRA and CDR2 YSYEKL. The CDR3 region is CASSPGTGTYEQYF. The CDR3 DNA reads TGCGCCAGCAGCCCCGGGACAGGGACCTACGAGCAGTACTTC.

This clone was seen more than once but under ten times. The gene calls are TRBV6-5 and TRBJ2-2; D ambiguous. The germline V gene has CDR1 MNHEY and CDR2 SVGAGI. The V and J ends lost 6 bases and 6 bases respectively, with 8 bases between them. This CDR3 has 12 residues. CDR3 sequence: CASSLGSGELFF. As DNA, the CDR3 is TGTGCCAGCAGCCTAGGTTCCGGGGAGCTGTTTTTT.